The 20 T cell receptor beta chains below all came from one sample that was sequenced in a study of OX40 agonist ivuxolimab in advanced cancers. Data came from immunoSEQ multiplex PCR; TCRdb stores just in-frame clones and leaves some out. Found here are roughly 80,000 clones, roughly 89% of them singletons; the top ten hold approximately 2.3%. Specimen: CD4+ or CD8+ T cells sorted from blood, collected in a trial of the OX40 agonist ivuxolimab. Receptor source: an adult with an advanced solid tumor such as melanoma, head and neck, liver or kidney cancer.

The chain recombines TRBV7-2 with TRBJ2-3; D not certain. This CDR3 has 15 residues. From germline, CDR1 is SGHTA and CDR2 FQGNSA. Deletions cut 1 base from V and 5 bases from J, with 13 bases between. CDR3 in amino acids: CASSLVTSPGDTQYF. The CDR3 region has the DNA TGTGCCAGCAGCTTAGTGACTTCCCCCGGAGATACGCAGTATTTT.

V usage is TRBV18 and J usage is TRBJ2-6, with TRBD1 matching over 12 bases. Looked up from germline, CDR1 is KGHSH and CDR2 is LQKENI. The CDR3 runs to 18 residues. V dropped 3 bases and J dropped 3; count of bases not matched to a gene: 6. The chain's CDR3 is CASSPRGQGAGGANVLTF. The CDR3 nucleotides are TGTGCCAGCTCACCGAGGGGACAGGGGGCCGGTGGGGCCAACGTCCTGACTTTC.

Turning to this clone: The sample holds other DNA sequences that translate to the same CDR3. This rearrangement joins TRBV5-1 to TRBJ1-1; a possible D gene is TRBD1 (6 bases). CDR3 length equals 14 residues. Germline assignment: CDR1 SGHRS and CDR2 YFSETQ. The ends were cut back, 2 bases at V and 1 base at J, with 9 bases in the middle. The CDR3 DNA follows: TGCGCCAGCAGCTTACAGGGAGGGAACACTGAAGCTTTCTTT. Translating gives CASSLQGGNTEAFF.

The chain links TRBV11-1 to TRBJ1-5, with a tentative D call TRBD1 (6 bases). Germline assignment: CDR1 SGHAT and CDR2 FQDESV (reference sequence). This CDR3 is built from 13 residues. Deletions cut 1 base from V and 7 bases from J, with 8 bases between. CDR3 loop: CASSLDRDQPQHF. CDR3 nucleotides: TGTGCCAGCAGCTTAGACAGGGACCAGCCCCAGCATTTT. The full variable domain, in which reference TRBV11-1 and TRBJ1-5 provide the parts outside the CDR3, is EAEVAQSPRYKITEKSQAVAFWCDPISGHATLYWYRQILGQGPELLVQFQDESVVDDSQLPKDRFSAERLKGVDSTLKIQPAELGDSAMYLCASSLDRDQPQHFGDGTRLSIL.

The genes are TRBV30 and TRBJ1-2; D possibly corresponds to TRBD1 (5 bases). The CDR3 is 13 residues long. With 8 bases removed from V and 8 bases from J, the gap between germline ends came to 21 bases. The V gene's germline CDR1 is GTSNPN and CDR2 SVGIG (reference sequence). The CDR3 DNA follows: TGTGCCGCCGTACCAAAAGGAGGGGAGGGCTACACCTTC. Translating it yields CAAVPKGGEGYTF.

V is TRBV14 and J is TRBJ1-4; D uncertain. The V gene lost 1 base and the J gene lost 7 bases, with 16 bases spanning the gap. CDR3 length equals 16 residues. Germline loops: CDR1 SGHDN, CDR2 FVKESK. The CDR3 nucleotides are TGTGCCAGCAGCCAAGCGTATCGGCAGGTCGGTGAAAAACTGTTTTTT. Encoded protein: CASSQAYRQVGEKLFF.

This chain joins TRBV28 and TRBJ1-2; no clear D gene. The germline V gene encodes CDR1 MDHEN and CDR2 SYDVKM. CDR3 length: 16 amino acids. V was pared by 7 bases and J by 5 bases, with 23 bases between. The CDR3 reads CASTPKFSGRWYGYTF. In DNA form, the CDR3 reads TGTGCCAGCACCCCGAAATTCTCTGGGCGGTGGTATGGCTACACCTTC.

The chain carries TRBV5-1 and TRBJ1-3; D gene uncertain. The CDR3 covers 15 residues. Looked up from germline, CDR1 is SGHRS and CDR2 is YFSETQ. The V and J ends lost 0 bases and 0 bases respectively, with 7 bases between them. CDR3 sequence (DNA): TGCGCCAGCAGCTTGGTTCCACTCTCTGGAAACACCATATATTTT. It translates to CASSLVPLSGNTIYF.

The chain has TRBV7-6 and TRBJ2-7; 8 positions agree with TRBD1. The length of the CDR3 is 14 residues. Germline loops: CDR1 SGHVS, CDR2 FNYEAQ. The trim removed 5 bases at V and 5 bases at J, leaving 8 bases unmatched. CDR3 in DNA: TGTGCCAGCAGCCTAGGAGGACAGGGAGACGAGCAGTACTTC. Encoded protein: CASSLGGQGDEQYF.

The rearrangement links TRBV4-2 to TRBJ1-6; perhaps TRBD1 as D (6 bases). V was pared by 0 bases and J by 4 bases, with 19 bases between. Germline CDR1 and CDR2: LGHNA and YNFKEQ. CDR3 length: 19 residues. The CDR3 DNA follows: TGTGCCAGCAGCCAAGAGAGTGTAAACTTCGGACAGTATAATTCACCCCTCCACTTT. Translation: CASSQESVNFGQYNSPLHF.

CDR3 sequence reads: CASSTNPGLNTEAFF. In DNA, the CDR3 is TGTGCCAGCAGTACCAATCCGGGACTGAACACTGAAGCTTTCTTT. The rearrangement joins TRBV27 to TRBJ1-1, with D possibly matching TRBD1 (5 bases). Germline CDR1 is MNHEY and CDR2 is SMNVEV (reference sequence). The V end lost 5 bases, the J end lost 0 bases, and 13 bases lay between the germline ends. The CDR3 is made up of 15 amino acids.

J is TRBJ2-1 and V is TRBV5-1, with D unresolved. The germline gives CDR1 SGHRS, CDR2 YFSETQ. CDR3 length equals 14 residues. Trimming shortened V by 2 bases and J by 7 bases, and 13 bases separated the two germline ends. This CDR3 reads CASSFQGTINEQFF. The CDR3 coding sequence is TGCGCCAGCAGCTTTCAAGGAACCATAAATGAGCAGTTCTTC.

This chain links TRBV5-1 with TRBJ1-3; D may be TRBD1 (5 bases). This CDR3 comprises 14 residues. Between the trimmed V and J ends, which lost 4 bases and 0 bases, there was a span of 8 bases. Looked up from germline, CDR1 is SGHRS and CDR2 is YFSETQ. This CDR3 reads CASSTDNSGNTIYF. CDR3 nucleotides: TGCGCCAGCAGCACGGACAACTCTGGAAACACCATATATTTT.

The chain links TRBV19 to TRBJ1-1; 8 bases map to TRBD1. The CDR3 is 15 amino acids. The germline gives CDR1 LNHDA, CDR2 SQIVND (reference sequence). V gave up 2 bases and J gave up 3 bases; unmatched junction bases: 5. This chain's CDR3 is CASSIQGAMYTEAFF. The CDR3 DNA reads TGTGCCAGTAGTATACAGGGGGCGATGTACACTGAAGCTTTCTTT. Using reference TRBV19 and TRBJ1-1 for the parts outside the CDR3, the full variable domain is DGGITQSPKYLFRKEGQNVTLSCEQNLNHDAMYWYRQDPGQGLRLIYYSQIVNDFQKGDIAEGYSVSREKKESFPLTVTSAQKNPTAFYLCASSIQGAMYTEAFFGQGTRLTVV.

V usage is TRBV18 and J usage is TRBJ1-1; D is ambiguous. CDR3 length: 15 residues. CDR1 is KGHSH and CDR2 is LQKENI in the germline V gene. V gave up 3 bases and J gave up 4 bases, with 15 bases separating them. CDR3 in amino acids: CASSPEGIERTEAFF. The CDR3 region has the DNA TGTGCCAGCTCACCGGAGGGAATCGAACGCACTGAAGCTTTCTTT.

The chain links TRBV19 to TRBJ2-1, with D unclear. The length of the CDR3 is 13 residues. The germline V and J ends were trimmed by 5 bases and 8 bases, with 13 bases remaining between them. Germline V gene lookup returns CDR1 LNHDA and CDR2 SQIVND (reference sequence). CDR3 sequence (DNA): TGTGCCAGTAGTGAGCTCAGCCGCGATGAGCAGTTCTTC. Amino acids: CASSELSRDEQFF.

The chain combines TRBV7-6 with TRBJ2-7; 8 nucleotides agree with TRBD2. Germline values: CDR1 SGHVS, CDR2 FNYEAQ. This CDR3 comprises 15 residues. Germline trimming cut 3 bases from V and 7 bases from J; bases unmatched to any gene: 11. CDR3 sequence reads: CASSFLGGLDVEQYF. In DNA form, the CDR3 reads TGTGCCAGCAGCTTCCTTGGGGGACTAGATGTTGAGCAGTACTTC.

DNA for the CDR3: TGTGCCAGCAGTGGGGTGACCGCGGATCAGCCCCAGCATTTT. Encoded protein: CASSGVTADQPQHF. V is TRBV2 and J is TRBJ1-5; no clear D. CDR1 and CDR2 (germline): SNHLY, FYNNEI. There are 14 residues in the CDR3. The V gene lost 4 bases and the J gene lost 5 bases, with 12 bases spanning the gap.

The rearrangement links TRBV11-1 to TRBJ1-1; D not resolved. This CDR3 comprises 14 residues. Between the trimmed V and J ends, which lost 5 bases and 4 bases, there was a span of 14 bases. Looked up from germline, CDR1 is SGHAT and CDR2 is FQDESV (reference sequence). The CDR3 region is CASSHRSKATEAFF. For the CDR3, the DNA is TGTGCCAGCAGCCACCGCTCCAAGGCCACTGAAGCTTTCTTT.

The V gene is TRBV28, the J gene TRBJ2-2; D possibly corresponds to TRBD2 (6 bases). The V end was cut by 6 bases, the J end by 1 base, with 9 bases between. The CDR3 sequence is 14 residues long. Germline V CDR1 and CDR2: MDHEN, SYDVKM. CDR3 in amino acids: CASSPGLNTGELFF. The CDR3 DNA is TGTGCCAGCAGCCCGGGACTGAACACCGGGGAGCTGTTTTTT.